These T cell receptor beta chains were read from a single sample in a study of identifying expanded T cells in peripheral blood. Clones were read by immunoSEQ multiplex PCR, and TCRdb kept only the in-frame ones, dropping some. Seen here are about 78,000 clones, 84% observed once, and the top ten hold 15% to 20%. Sequencing input: blood. These TCRs come from a person aged 18-70 years in good health. Both conserved end residues are trimmed from each CDR3. A D gene is named only where the DNA matches it firmly.

TRBV11-2,TRBJ1-1,-,ASSFTASRGTEAF
TRBV7-8,TRBJ2-1,-,ASSLASGNEQF
TRBV7-3,TRBJ1-3,TRBD1,ASSLAQGTGNTIY
TRBV4-1,TRBJ2-1,TRBD2,ASSQDGLAANEQF
TRBV7-2,TRBJ2-7,-,ASSSQDSPTTYEQY
TRBV7-2,TRBJ1-1,-,ASSLLEGTAF
TRBV11-1,TRBJ2-7,-,ASSLAGLSYEQY
TRBV20-1,TRBJ2-3,-,SADPTQY
TRBV11-3,TRBJ2-7,TRBD1,ASSPLTGGLGEQY
TRBV19,TRBJ1-2,TRBD1,ASTGTGGWDGYT
TRBV28,TRBJ1-2,-,ASSPGAANYGYT